This T cell receptor beta chain was profiled in a study of blood T cells in healthy people across ages. A second PCR, run for roughly 7 to 12 cycles, used a sample-barcoded 5' primer plus a J-beta primer mix. One entry per CDR3 protein results from TCRdb running MiXCR on the 5' RACE reads. The sample has about 940,000 distinct CDR3 sequences; roughly 52% are singletons. Staff drew ten milliliters of peripheral blood from each donor. Extraction of total RNA produced a minimum of 5 micrograms from each sample. Of note for this clonotype: A read error may account for a junction end that differs from germline.

The CDR3 length is 15 residues. V is TRBV12-3 or TRBV12-4 and J is TRBJ1-2; TRBD1 aligns across 11 bases. This clonotype was obtained from a man aged 25 to 45 in good health. The sample was blood. The CDR3 bases are TGTGCCAGCAGGGAGCCGGGACAGGGGGTCTATGGCCACACCTTC. Residues: CASREPGQGVYGHTF.